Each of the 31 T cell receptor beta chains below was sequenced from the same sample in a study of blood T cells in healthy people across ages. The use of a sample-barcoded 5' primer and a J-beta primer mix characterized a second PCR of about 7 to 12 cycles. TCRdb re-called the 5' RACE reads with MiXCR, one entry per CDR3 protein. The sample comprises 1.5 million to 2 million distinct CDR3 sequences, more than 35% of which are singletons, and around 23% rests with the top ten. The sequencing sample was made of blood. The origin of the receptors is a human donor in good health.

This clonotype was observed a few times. The CDR3 sequence: CASRPGGTWSPLHF. The CDR3 DNA sequence: TGTGCCAGCAGACCTGGAGGGACTTGGTCACCCCTCCACTTT. The rearrangement uses TRBV7-2 and TRBJ1-6; D possibly corresponds to TRBD1 (5 bases). From germline, CDR1 is SGHTA and CDR2 FQGNSA. The V and J ends lost 6 bases and 10 bases respectively, with 16 bases between them. The CDR3 spans 14 residues.

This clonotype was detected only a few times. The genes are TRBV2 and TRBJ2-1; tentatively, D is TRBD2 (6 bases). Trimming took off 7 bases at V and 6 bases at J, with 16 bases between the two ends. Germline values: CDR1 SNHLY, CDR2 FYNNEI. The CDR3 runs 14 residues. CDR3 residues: CASTSSGGSNEQFF. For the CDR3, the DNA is TGTGCCAGCACCTCTTCCGGGGGTTCCAATGAGCAGTTCTTC.

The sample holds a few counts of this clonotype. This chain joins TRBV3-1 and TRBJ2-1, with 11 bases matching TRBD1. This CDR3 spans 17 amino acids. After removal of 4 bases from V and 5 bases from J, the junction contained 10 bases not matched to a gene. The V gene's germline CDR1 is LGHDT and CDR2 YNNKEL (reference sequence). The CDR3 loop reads CASSRFYGTGGNNEQFF. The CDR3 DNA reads TGTGCCAGCAGCCGGTTCTACGGGACAGGGGGTAACAATGAGCAGTTCTTC.

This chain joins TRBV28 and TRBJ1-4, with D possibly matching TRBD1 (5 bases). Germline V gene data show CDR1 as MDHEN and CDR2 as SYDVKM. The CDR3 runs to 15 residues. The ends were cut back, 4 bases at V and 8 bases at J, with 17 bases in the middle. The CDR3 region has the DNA TGTGCCAGCAGTTCGGCGGGGCAGGGACTCGAAAAACTGTTTTTT. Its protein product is CASSSAGQGLEKLFF.

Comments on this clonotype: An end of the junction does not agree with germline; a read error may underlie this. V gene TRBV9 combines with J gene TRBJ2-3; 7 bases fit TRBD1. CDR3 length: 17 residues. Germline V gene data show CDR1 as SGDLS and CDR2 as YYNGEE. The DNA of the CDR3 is TGTACCAGCAGCGTAGTTCTTCCTGGGACAGGCACAGATACGCAGTATTTT. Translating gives CTSSVVLPGTGTDTQYF.

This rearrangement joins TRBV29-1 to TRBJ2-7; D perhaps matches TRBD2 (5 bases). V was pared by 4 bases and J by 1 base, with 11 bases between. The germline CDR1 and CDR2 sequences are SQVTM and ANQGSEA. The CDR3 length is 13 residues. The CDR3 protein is CSVGKEGSYEQYF. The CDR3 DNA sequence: TGCAGCGTTGGGAAAGAGGGATCCTACGAGCAGTACTTC.

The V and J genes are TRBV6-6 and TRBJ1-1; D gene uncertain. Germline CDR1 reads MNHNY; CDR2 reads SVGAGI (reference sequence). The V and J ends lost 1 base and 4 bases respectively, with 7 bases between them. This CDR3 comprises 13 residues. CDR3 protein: CASSYLSFTEAFF. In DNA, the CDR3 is TGTGCCAGCAGTTACTTATCGTTCACTGAAGCTTTCTTT.

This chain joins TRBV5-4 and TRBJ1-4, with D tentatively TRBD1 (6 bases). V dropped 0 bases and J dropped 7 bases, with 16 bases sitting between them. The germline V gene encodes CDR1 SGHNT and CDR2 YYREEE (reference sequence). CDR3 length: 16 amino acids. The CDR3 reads CASSLGGGQNREKLFF. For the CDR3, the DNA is TGTGCCAGCAGCTTGGGGGGCGGACAGAATCGTGAAAAACTGTTTTTT. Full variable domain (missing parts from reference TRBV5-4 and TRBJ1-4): ETGVTQSPTHLIKTRGQQVTLRCSSQSGHNTVSWYQQALGQGPQFIFQYYREEENGRGNFPPRFSGLQFPNYSSELNVNALELDDSALYLCASSLGGGQNREKLFFGSGTQLSVL.

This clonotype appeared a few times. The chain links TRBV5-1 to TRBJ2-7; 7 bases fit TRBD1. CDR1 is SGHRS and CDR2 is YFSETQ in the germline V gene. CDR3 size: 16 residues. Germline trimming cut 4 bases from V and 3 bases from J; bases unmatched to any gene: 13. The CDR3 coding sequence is TGCGCCAGCAGCCGAAGGGACAGTCAAAGTTTCTACGAGCAGTACTTC. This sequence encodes CASSRRDSQSFYEQYF.

The CDR3 reads CSAVAPRTGVNTEAFF. In DNA form, the CDR3 reads TGCAGTGCCGTGGCCCCCCGGACAGGGGTTAACACTGAAGCTTTCTTT. This chain joins TRBV20-1 and TRBJ1-1; TRBD1 aligns across 9 bases. CDR3 length: 16 amino acids. After removal of 6 bases from V and 2 bases from J, the junction contained 13 bases not matched to a gene. Germline loops: CDR1 DFQATT, CDR2 SNEGSKA (reference sequence).

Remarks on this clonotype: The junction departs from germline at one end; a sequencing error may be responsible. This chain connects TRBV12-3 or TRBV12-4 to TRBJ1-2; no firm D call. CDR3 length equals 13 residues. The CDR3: CASSVHPDYDYTF. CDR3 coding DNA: TGTGCCAGCAGTGTCCACCCGGACTATGACTACACCTTC.

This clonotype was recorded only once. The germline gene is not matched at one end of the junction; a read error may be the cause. The CDR3 bases are TGTGCCAGCAGTTTCAGTACAGGGGCCCCTGGGGTCAACGTCCTGACTTTC. Encoded protein: CASSFSTGAPGVNVLTF. The V and J genes are TRBV27 and TRBJ2-6, with 7 bases aligning to TRBD1. Germline V gene lookup returns CDR1 MNHEY and CDR2 SMNVEV (reference sequence). CDR3 length: 17 amino acids.

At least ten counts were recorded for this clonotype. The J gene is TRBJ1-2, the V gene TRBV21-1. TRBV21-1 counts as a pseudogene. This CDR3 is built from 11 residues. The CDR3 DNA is TGTGCCAGCAGCAAAGCGCATGGCTACACCTTC. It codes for CASSKAHGYTF.

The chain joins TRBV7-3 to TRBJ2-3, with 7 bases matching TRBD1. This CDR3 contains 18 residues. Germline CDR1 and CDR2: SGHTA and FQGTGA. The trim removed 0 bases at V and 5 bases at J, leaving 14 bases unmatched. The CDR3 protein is CASSLTGGDGFGEDTQYF. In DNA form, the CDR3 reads TGTGCCAGCAGCTTAACAGGGGGCGATGGGTTCGGGGAAGATACGCAGTATTTT.

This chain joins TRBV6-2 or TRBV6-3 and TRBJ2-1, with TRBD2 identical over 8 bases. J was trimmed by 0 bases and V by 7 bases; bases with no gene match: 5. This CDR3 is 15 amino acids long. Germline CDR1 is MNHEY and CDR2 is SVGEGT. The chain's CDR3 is CASTSGYDSYNEQFF. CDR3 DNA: TGTGCCAGCACTAGCGGGTACGACTCCTACAATGAGCAGTTCTTC.

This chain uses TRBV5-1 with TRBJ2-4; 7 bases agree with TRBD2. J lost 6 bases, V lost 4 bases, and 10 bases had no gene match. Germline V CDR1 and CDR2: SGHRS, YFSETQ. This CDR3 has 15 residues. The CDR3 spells CASSDRGGGRNIQYF. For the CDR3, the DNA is TGCGCCAGCAGCGACCGGGGCGGGGGAAGAAACATTCAGTACTTC.

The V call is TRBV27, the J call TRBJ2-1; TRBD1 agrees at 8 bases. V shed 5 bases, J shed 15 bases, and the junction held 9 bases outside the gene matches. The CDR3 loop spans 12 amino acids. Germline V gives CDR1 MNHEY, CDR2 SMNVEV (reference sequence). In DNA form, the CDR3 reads TGTGCCAGCAGTCCGCGGACAGGGACCAGGTTCTTC. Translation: CASSPRTGTRFF.

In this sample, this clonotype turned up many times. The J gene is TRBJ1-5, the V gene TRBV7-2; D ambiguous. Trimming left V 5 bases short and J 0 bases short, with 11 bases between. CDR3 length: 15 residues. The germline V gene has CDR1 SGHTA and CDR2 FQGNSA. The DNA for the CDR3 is TGTGCCAGCAGCCCGCGGGAGGGTAGCAATCAGCCCCAGCATTTT. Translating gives CASSPREGSNQPQHF.

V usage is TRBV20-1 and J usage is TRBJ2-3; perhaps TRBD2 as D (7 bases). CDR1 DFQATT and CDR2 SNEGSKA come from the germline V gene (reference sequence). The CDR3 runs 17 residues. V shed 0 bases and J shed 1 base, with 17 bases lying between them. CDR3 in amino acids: CSARDLRGGGRTDTQYF. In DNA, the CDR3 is TGCAGTGCTAGAGATCTGAGGGGGGGAGGACGCACAGATACGCAGTATTTT.

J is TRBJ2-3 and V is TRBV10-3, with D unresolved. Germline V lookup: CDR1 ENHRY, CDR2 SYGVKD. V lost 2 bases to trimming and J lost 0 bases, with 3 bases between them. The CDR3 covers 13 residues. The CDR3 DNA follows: TGTGCCATCAGTGAGGCTAGCACAGATACGCAGTATTTT. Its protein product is CAISEASTDTQYF.

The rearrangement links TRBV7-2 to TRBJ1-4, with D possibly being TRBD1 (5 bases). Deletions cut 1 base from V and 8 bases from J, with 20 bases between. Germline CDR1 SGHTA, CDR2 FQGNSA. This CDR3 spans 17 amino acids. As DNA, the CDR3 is TGTGCCAGCAGCTTAGGTCGGTTGGGAGGGGTCGAGGAAAAACTGTTTTTT. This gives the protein CASSLGRLGGVEEKLFF.

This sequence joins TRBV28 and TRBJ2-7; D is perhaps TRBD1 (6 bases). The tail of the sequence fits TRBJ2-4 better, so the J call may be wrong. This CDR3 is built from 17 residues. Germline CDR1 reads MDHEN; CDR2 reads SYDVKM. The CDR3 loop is CASSSAGERSVKNIQYF. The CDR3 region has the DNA TGTGCCAGCAGTTCGGCAGGGGAGAGGTCGGTCAAAAACATTCAGTACTTC.

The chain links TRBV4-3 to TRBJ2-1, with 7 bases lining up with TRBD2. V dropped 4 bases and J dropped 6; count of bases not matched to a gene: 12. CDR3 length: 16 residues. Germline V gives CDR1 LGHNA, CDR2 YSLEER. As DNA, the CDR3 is TGCGCCAGCAGCCCGGCGTGGGGGGGGTGGCGCAATGAGCAGTTCTTC. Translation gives CASSPAWGGWRNEQFF.

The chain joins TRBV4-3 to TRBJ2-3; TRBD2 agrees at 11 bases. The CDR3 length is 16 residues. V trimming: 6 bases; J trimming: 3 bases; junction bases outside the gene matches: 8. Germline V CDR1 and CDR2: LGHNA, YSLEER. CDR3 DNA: TGCGCCAGCAGTCTTAGCGGGGGGGTCGGAACAGATACGCAGTATTTT. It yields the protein CASSLSGGVGTDTQYF.

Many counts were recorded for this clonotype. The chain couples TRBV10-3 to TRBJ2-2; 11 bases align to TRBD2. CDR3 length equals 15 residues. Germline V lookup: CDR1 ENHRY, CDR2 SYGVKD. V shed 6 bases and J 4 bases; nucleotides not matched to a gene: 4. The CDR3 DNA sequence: TGTGCCATCAGCACACTAGCGGGGGTCACCGGGGAGCTGTTTTTT. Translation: CAISTLAGVTGELFF.

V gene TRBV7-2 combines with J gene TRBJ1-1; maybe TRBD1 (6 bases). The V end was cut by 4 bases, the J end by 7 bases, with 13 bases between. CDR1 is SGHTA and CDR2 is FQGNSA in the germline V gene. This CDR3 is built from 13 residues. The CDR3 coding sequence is TGTGCCAGCAGCTCGGGGGCCGGTAATGAAGCTTTCTTT. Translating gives CASSSGAGNEAFF.

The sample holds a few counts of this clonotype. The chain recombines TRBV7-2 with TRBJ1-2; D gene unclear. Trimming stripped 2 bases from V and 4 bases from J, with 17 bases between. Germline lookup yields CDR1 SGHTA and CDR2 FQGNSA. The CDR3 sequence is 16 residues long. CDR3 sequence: CASSLRSELASYGYTF. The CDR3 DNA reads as TGTGCCAGCAGCTTAAGGTCGGAGTTGGCCTCCTATGGCTACACCTTC.

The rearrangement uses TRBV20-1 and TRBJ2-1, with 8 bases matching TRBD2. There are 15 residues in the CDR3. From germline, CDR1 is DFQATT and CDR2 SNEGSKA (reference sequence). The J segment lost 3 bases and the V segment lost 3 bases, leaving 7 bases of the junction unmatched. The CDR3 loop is CSASIRRGVYNEQFF. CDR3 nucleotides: TGCAGTGCTAGTATTAGGCGGGGGGTCTACAATGAGCAGTTCTTC.

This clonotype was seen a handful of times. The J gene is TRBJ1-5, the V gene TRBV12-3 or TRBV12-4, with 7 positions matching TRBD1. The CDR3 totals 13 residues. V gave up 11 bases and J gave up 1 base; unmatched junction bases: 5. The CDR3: CAVQGDSNQPQHF. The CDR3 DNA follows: TGTGCCGTCCAGGGGGACAGCAATCAGCCCCAGCATTTT.

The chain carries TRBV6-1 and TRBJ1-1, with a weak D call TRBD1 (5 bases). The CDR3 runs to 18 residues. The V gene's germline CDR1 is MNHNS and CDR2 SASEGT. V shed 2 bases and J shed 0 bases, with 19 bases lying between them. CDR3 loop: CASSELRRSWGMNTEAFF. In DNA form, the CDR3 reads TGTGCCAGCAGTGAACTCCGCCGTTCCTGGGGGATGAACACTGAAGCTTTCTTT.

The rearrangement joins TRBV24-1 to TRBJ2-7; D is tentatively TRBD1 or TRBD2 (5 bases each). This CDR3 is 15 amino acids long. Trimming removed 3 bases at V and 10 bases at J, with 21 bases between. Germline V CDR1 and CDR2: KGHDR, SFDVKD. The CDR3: CATSDPGRGLEAQYF. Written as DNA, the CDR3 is TGTGCCACCAGTGATCCGGGACGAGGCCTCGAGGCCCAGTACTTC.